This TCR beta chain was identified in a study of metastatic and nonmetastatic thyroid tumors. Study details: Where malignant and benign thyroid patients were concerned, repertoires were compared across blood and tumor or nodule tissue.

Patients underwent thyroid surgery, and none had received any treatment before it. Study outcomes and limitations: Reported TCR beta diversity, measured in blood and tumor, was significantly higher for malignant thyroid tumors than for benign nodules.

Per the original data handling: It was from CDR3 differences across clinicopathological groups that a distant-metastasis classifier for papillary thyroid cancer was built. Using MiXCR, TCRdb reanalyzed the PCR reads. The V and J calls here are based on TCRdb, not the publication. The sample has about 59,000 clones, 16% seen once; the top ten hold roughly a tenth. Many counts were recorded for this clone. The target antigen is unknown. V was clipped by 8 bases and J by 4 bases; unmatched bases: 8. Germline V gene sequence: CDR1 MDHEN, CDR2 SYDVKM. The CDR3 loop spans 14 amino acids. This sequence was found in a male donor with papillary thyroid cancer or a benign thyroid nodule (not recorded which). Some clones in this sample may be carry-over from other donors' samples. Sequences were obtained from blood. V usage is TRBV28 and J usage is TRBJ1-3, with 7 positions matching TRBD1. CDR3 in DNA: TGTGCCAGCGGTACAGGGGTAAAGGGAAACACCATATATTTT. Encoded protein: CASGTGVKGNTIYF.